This TCR beta chain is drawn from a study of monozygotic twins with inflammatory bowel disease. Blood samples measuring around 2.6 ml were taken per donor. Using eight separate reactions per sample, the authors generated cDNA. TCRdb reprocessed the 5' RACE reads; each CDR3 protein has one entry and no DNA is given. This sample's table reports about 440,000 distinct CDR3 sequences. The germline CDR1 and CDR2 sequences are MNHNS and SASEGT. This CDR3 has 15 residues. This receptor was taken from a human donor with ulcerative colitis or Crohn's disease, or a healthy co-twin of an affected twin (not recorded which). Sequences were obtained from blood. The V and J genes are TRBV6-1 and TRBJ2-1; TCRdb calls TRBD2, which cannot be checked without DNA. Here the CDR3 reads CAIRTPQREGNEQFF.